This T cell receptor beta chain was observed in a study of tumor-infiltrating lymphocytes in primary liver carcinoma. Study overall: Tumors measured about 4 to 10 cm and were stage T1-T3 N0M0.

Germline CDR1 and CDR2: SGHRS and YFSETQ. The CDR3 has 14 amino acids. TCR beta cDNA was reverse-transcribed from around 0.55 ug of total RNA. The reaction used a constant-region primer and ProtoScript II reverse transcriptase. ARM-PCR, slightly modified, supplied the TCR beta libraries through three nested multiplex PCR rounds. Primers for the first two PCR rounds were TRBV1-TRBV30 forward primers and a C-beta reverse primer (around 10 cycles per round). TCRdb fed the multiplex PCR reads into MiXCR, producing one record per CDR3 protein. The table records some 120,000 distinct CDR3 sequences, 60% to 75% of them present only once. Unsorted bulk tissue, roughly 20-32 mg of it, served as the source for co-extraction of RNA and DNA. Separate regions, five per tumor, were sampled. Details on this clonotype: A much more abundant neighbour one base away suggests this may be a read error.

The material sequenced was liver tumor tissue from sampling region 3. Subset defined: tumor region T3, left-lateral pole. The sequence was obtained from a woman in her fifties or sixties with primary liver carcinoma and hepatitis B virus infection. The V call is TRBV5-1, the J call TRBJ1-2, with D unclear. For the CDR3, the DNA is TGCGCCAGGAGCTTGGATGCCCAGAACTATGGCTACACCTTC. This codes for CARSLDAQNYGYTF.